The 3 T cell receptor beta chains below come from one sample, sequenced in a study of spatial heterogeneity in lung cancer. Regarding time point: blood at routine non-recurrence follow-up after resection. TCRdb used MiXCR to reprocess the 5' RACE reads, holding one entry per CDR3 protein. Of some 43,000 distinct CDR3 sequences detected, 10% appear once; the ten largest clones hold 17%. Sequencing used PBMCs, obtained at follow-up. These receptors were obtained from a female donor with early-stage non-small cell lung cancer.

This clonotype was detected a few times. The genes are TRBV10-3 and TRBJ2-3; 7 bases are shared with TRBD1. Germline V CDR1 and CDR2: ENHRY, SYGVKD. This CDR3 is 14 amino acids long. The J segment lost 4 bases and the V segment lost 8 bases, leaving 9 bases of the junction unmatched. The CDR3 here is CAISPGQIPDTQYF. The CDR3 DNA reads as TGTGCCATCTCCCCGGGACAGATACCAGATACGCAGTATTTT.

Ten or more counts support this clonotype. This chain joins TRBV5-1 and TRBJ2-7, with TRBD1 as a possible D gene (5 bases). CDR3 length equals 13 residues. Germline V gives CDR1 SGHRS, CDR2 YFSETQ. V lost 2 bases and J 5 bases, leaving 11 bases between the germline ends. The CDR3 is CASSFFLTDEQYF. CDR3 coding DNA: TGCGCCAGCAGCTTTTTCTTGACAGACGAGCAGTACTTC.

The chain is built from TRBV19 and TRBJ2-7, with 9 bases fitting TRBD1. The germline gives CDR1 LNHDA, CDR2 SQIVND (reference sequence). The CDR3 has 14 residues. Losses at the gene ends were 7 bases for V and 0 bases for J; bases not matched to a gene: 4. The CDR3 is CASTGTGRSYEQYF. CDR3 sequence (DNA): TGTGCCAGTACAGGGACAGGGCGCTCCTACGAGCAGTACTTC.